This T cell receptor (beta chain) was obtained from a study of blood T cell repertoires in COVID-19. Study as a whole: COVID-19 samples, acute and convalescent, were from the United States, Italy and Spain. Sources were T cells, B-cell-depleted T cells, or PBMCs; the material itself was cDNA or gDNA.

Per the original methods: Amplification from reference gene primers served as the basis for estimated nucleated cell counts. This table comes from immunoSEQ multiplex PCR, and its TCRdb copy is limited to in-frame clones, with some not included. V, J and clone size derive from that table, while D and trimming were established from the DNA sequence. The profile shows about 59,000 clones, roughly 70% of them singletons. Germline V gene lookup returns CDR1 SGHDT and CDR2 YYEEEE. Trimming shortened V by 2 bases and J by 5 bases, and 13 bases separated the two germline ends. The CDR3 has 15 amino acids. This sequence joins TRBV5-6 and TRBJ2-2; D ambiguous. The sample comprised peripheral blood. The receptor was derived from a woman in her 70s with acute or convalescent COVID-19. The CDR3 DNA follows: TGTGCCAGCAGCTTTGGGCTCGGAAATACCGGGGAGCTGTTTTTT. Translation gives CASSFGLGNTGELFF.